This T cell receptor beta chain was retrieved from a study of T-cell reconstitution after alpha-beta-depleted transplantation in children. Study-level findings and limits: Several hundred rapidly expanded clones from non-depleted graft cells reportedly supplied alpha-beta T cells about two months post-transplant. High day-60 TCRbeta diversity in some patients came from surviving recipient T cells and thymic progenitors. By one year post-transplant, T-cell counts and diversity largely arose from T cells that were newly produced.

About this clonotype: Its antigen is as yet unknown.

This sample's TCRbeta library carried unique molecular identifier barcodes. TCRdb itself ran the PCR reads through MiXCR, one entry per CDR3 protein. Of just over 950,000 distinct CDR3 sequences listed, around 30% are singletons. CDR3 length equals 17 residues. V shed 5 bases, J shed 2 bases, and the junction held 8 bases outside the gene matches. Germline-derived CDR1 and CDR2 are SGHAT and FQNNGV. This clonotype was sampled from a boy in the first two years of life who had a stem cell transplant for SCID, so the T cells may come from the graft donor. Sequencing used PBMCs, mostly from graft donor cells, obtained 360 days after TCRalphabeta/CD19-depleted stem cell transplant. The chain links TRBV11-2 to TRBJ2-2, with 10 bases lining up with TRBD2. This CDR3 is CASSPLLAGVNTGELFF. The CDR3, as DNA: TGTGCCAGCAGCCCCCTTCTAGCGGGGGTCAACACCGGGGAGCTGTTTTTT.